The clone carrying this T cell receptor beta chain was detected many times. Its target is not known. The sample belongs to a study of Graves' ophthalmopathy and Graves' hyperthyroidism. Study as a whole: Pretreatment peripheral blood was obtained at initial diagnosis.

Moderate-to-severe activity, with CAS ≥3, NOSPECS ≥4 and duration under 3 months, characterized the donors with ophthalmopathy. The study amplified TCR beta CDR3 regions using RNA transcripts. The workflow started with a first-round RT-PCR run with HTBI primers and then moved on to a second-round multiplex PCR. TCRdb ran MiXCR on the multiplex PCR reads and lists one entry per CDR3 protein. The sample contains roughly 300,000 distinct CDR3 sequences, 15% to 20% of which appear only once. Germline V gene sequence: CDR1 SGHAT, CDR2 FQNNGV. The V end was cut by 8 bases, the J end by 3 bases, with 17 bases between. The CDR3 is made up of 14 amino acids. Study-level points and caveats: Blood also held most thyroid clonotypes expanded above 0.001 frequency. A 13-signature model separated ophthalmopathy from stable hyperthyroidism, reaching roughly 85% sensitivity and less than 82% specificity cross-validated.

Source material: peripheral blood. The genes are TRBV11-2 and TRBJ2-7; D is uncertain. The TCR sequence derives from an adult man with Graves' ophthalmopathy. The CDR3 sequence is CASADSDGFYEQYF. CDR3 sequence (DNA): TGTGCCAGCGCGGATTCAGACGGATTCTACGAGCAGTACTTC.